The 22 T cell receptor beta chains listed next were all sequenced from one sample in a study of beta chain features in type 1 diabetes. Isolated RNA was reverse transcribed in full, so expressed TCRB transcripts were sequenced. Clones were read by immunoSEQ multiplex PCR, and TCRdb kept only the in-frame ones, dropping some. The table includes roughly 240,000 clones, about 71% detected once. Sequenced: naive CD4+ T cells from blood. The origin of the receptors is a man under 40 in good health.

This clone was observed a handful of times. The chain is built from TRBV29-1 and TRBJ2-2; D is possibly TRBD1 or TRBD2 (5 bases each). V dropped 2 bases and J dropped 4 bases, with 8 bases sitting between them. Germline V lookup: CDR1 SQVTM, CDR2 ANQGSEA. The CDR3 runs to 13 residues. The CDR3 DNA follows: TGCAGCGTTGAAAGGGGAGTCACCGGGGAGCTGTTTTTT. This sequence encodes CSVERGVTGELFF.

This clone was counted between two and nine times. The chain joins TRBV7-2 to TRBJ2-6; D is unclear. The germline gives CDR1 SGHTA, CDR2 FQGNSA. V was pared by 3 bases and J by 0 bases, with 6 bases between. The CDR3 contains 15 residues. Written as DNA, the CDR3 is TGTGCCAGCAGCTTCTCAAGCTCTGGGGCCAACGTCCTGACTTTC. Translated, it gives CASSFSSSGANVLTF.

The chain couples TRBV2 to TRBJ2-7, with 9 bases that match TRBD1. The CDR3 spans 12 residues. Germline V gene sequence: CDR1 SNHLY, CDR2 FYNNEI. After removal of 11 bases from V and 5 bases from J, the junction contained 7 bases not matched to a gene. This chain's CDR3 is CAGNRGLDEQYF. The CDR3 DNA follows: TGTGCCGGGAACAGGGGGCTCGACGAGCAGTACTTC.

V and J are TRBV7-2 and TRBJ2-7; 7 positions match TRBD1. V lost 1 base and J lost 4; bases outside the gene matches: 7. The CDR3 is 15 amino acids. Germline CDR1 reads SGHTA; CDR2 reads FQGNSA. Here the CDR3 DNA reads TGTGCCAGCAGCTTAGTTGGGACAGAGCCTTACGAGCAGTACTTC. Amino acids: CASSLVGTEPYEQYF.

This chain uses TRBV5-1 with TRBJ2-1; 9 positions agree with TRBD2. Germline V gene data show CDR1 as SGHRS and CDR2 as YFSETQ. V was clipped by 3 bases and J by 2 bases; unmatched bases: 0. The CDR3 is made up of 14 amino acids. The chain's CDR3 is CASSWTSAYNEQFF. Here the CDR3 DNA reads TGCGCCAGCAGCTGGACTAGCGCCTACAATGAGCAGTTCTTC.

This clone has more than one count but fewer than ten. V usage is TRBV4-2 and J usage is TRBJ2-7; TRBD1 is a possible D gene (6 bases). CDR1 and CDR2 (germline): LGHNA, YNFKEQ. The CDR3 is 13 amino acids. V dropped 5 bases and J dropped 2 bases, with 10 bases sitting between them. CDR3 DNA: TGTGCCAGCAGCACCCAGGGGACCTACGAGCAGTACTTC. Protein product: CASSTQGTYEQYF.

This clone appeared a few times. The chain recombines TRBV29-1 with TRBJ2-7, with a possible D match to TRBD2 (6 bases). There are 14 residues in the CDR3. From germline, CDR1 is SQVTM and CDR2 ANQGSEA. The germline V and J ends were trimmed by 5 bases and 6 bases, with 20 bases remaining between them. CDR3 protein: CSVREKATAGEQYF. CDR3 nucleotides: TGCAGCGTTCGGGAGAAAGCGACCGCCGGCGAGCAGTACTTC.

As DNA, the CDR3 is TGTGCCAGCAGGGATCCCTCTGGGGCCAACGTCCTGACTTTC. The encoded protein is CASRDPSGANVLTF. The chain links TRBV5-4 to TRBJ2-6; D is uncertain. The CDR3 spans 14 residues. V was shortened by 5 bases and J by 0 bases, with 6 bases between the two germline ends. CDR1 is SGHNT, CDR2 YYREEE, per germline (reference sequence).

This clone was observed a few times. The rearrangement links TRBV30 to TRBJ2-1; D gene ambiguous. Germline V lookup: CDR1 GTSNPN, CDR2 SVGIG (reference sequence). CDR3 length: 16 amino acids. V lost 0 bases, J lost 0 bases, and 12 bases lay in between. The CDR3 coding sequence is TGTGCCTGGAGTGTACGGCTCGTCAGCTCCTACAATGAGCAGTTCTTC. This gives the protein CAWSVRLVSSYNEQFF.

The genes are TRBV7-9 and TRBJ2-3; D perhaps matches TRBD2 (6 bases). In germline, CDR1 is SEHNR, CDR2 FQNEAQ (reference sequence). The V end lost 1 base, the J end lost 5 bases, and 16 bases lay between the germline ends. This CDR3 has 16 residues. The CDR3 reads CASSLGRGIDGDTQYF. CDR3 nucleotide sequence: TGTGCCAGCAGCTTAGGACGGGGGATTGATGGAGATACGCAGTATTTT.

On this clone itself: At the DNA level, this CDR3 is encoded by other sequences in the same sample as well. The chain is built from TRBV11-2 and TRBJ2-5; no definite D call. The CDR3 is made up of 11 amino acids. Trimming stripped 3 bases from V and 2 bases from J, with 1 base between. CDR1 is SGHAT, CDR2 FQNNGV, per germline. The CDR3: CASSLQETQYF. CDR3 DNA sequence: TGTGCCAGCAGCTTGCAAGAGACCCAGTACTTC. Full variable domain (missing parts from reference TRBV11-2 and TRBJ2-5): EAGVAQSPRYKIIEKRQSVAFWCNPISGHATLYWYQQILGQGPKLLIQFQNNGVVDDSQLPKDRFSAERLKGVDSTLKIQPAKLEDSAVYLCASSLQETQYFGPGTRLLVL.

The rearrangement joins TRBV10-3 to TRBJ2-3; D may be TRBD2 (6 bases). Germline CDR1 reads ENHRY; CDR2 reads SYGVKD. V dropped 4 bases and J dropped 1 base, with 9 bases sitting between them. The CDR3 contains 14 residues. CDR3 DNA: TGTGCCATCAGTGTGGAGGGGCGCACAGATACGCAGTATTTT. Protein: CAISVEGRTDTQYF.

The chain couples TRBV30 to TRBJ2-1; either TRBD1 or TRBD2 may supply D (5 bases each). The CDR3 sequence is 15 residues long. Germline-derived CDR1 and CDR2 are GTSNPN and SVGIG (reference sequence). V was pared by 1 base and J by 2 bases, with 12 bases between. Here the CDR3 reads CAWSGGRSTYNEQFF. The DNA of the CDR3 is TGTGCCTGGAGTGGGGGACGTTCGACCTACAATGAGCAGTTCTTC.

The chain uses TRBV4-2 and TRBJ2-3, with no clear D. The CDR3 totals 15 residues. Germline CDR1 LGHNA, CDR2 YNFKEQ. The V and J ends lost 1 base and 0 bases respectively, with 8 bases between them. The CDR3 sequence: CASSQGDPSTDTQYF. In DNA, the CDR3 is TGTGCCAGCAGCCAAGGGGATCCTAGCACAGATACGCAGTATTTT.

The chain uses TRBV5-4 and TRBJ2-5, with TRBD2 matching over 7 bases. CDR1 and CDR2 (germline): SGHNT, YYREEE (reference sequence). This CDR3 has 15 amino acids. Trimming took 3 bases from V and 4 from J; bases not matched to a gene: 9. The CDR3 DNA reads as TGTGCCAGCAGCTCTGAAAGCGGGGAGGGAGAGACCCAGTACTTC. It yields the protein CASSSESGEGETQYF.

The V and J genes are TRBV2 and TRBJ1-4; D is unclear. The CDR3 consists of 13 residues. CDR1 is SNHLY and CDR2 is FYNNEI in the germline V gene. The germline V and J ends were trimmed by 6 bases and 5 bases, with 10 bases remaining between them. This chain's CDR3 is CASRLGENEKLFF. The DNA for the CDR3 is TGTGCCAGCAGGCTGGGAGAGAATGAAAAACTGTTTTTT.

The chain carries TRBV28 and TRBJ2-1; D perhaps matches TRBD2 (6 bases). Between the trimmed V and J ends, which lost 7 bases and 4 bases, there was a span of 17 bases. CDR3 size: 15 residues. CDR1 and CDR2 from the germline V gene are MDHEN and SYDVKM. CDR3 loop: CASTIRAGSYNEQFF. The CDR3 region has the DNA TGTGCCAGCACCATCAGGGCGGGATCGTACAATGAGCAGTTCTTC.

The rearrangement uses TRBV30 and TRBJ1-3; D might be TRBD1 (5 bases). Between the trimmed V and J ends, which lost 1 base and 6 bases, there was a span of 10 bases. CDR3 size: 13 residues. Germline CDR1 is GTSNPN and CDR2 is SVGIG (reference sequence). The CDR3 DNA is TGTGCCTGGAGTGGACAGCTAATAAACACCATATATTTT. It is translated as CAWSGQLINTIYF.

This sequence joins TRBV7-9 and TRBJ2-1; no clear D gene. Germline V CDR1 and CDR2: SEHNR, FQNEAQ (reference sequence). Trimming left V 2 bases short and J 5 bases short, with 10 bases between. The CDR3 runs 14 residues. The CDR3 region has the DNA TGTGCCAGCAGCTTACGATCTGCGGACAATGAGCAGTTCTTC. This translates into CASSLRSADNEQFF.

V usage is TRBV30 and J usage is TRBJ1-4; the D is unclear. V lost 5 bases and J lost 8, with 15 bases in between. The germline V gene encodes CDR1 GTSNPN and CDR2 SVGIG (reference sequence). This CDR3 is built from 13 residues. The CDR3 spells CAWAEGFEEKLFF. As DNA, the CDR3 is TGTGCCTGGGCAGAGGGATTCGAAGAAAAACTGTTTTTT.

This clone has only one observation. V usage is TRBV9 and J usage is TRBJ2-1, with D perhaps TRBD1 or TRBD2 (5 bases each). Germline V lookup: CDR1 SGDLS, CDR2 YYNGEE. The CDR3 is 16 amino acids. Trimming removed 1 base from V and 0 bases from J, with 11 bases in between. The CDR3 DNA is TGTGCCAGCAGCGTAAGGGGACCCAGCTCCTACAATGAGCAGTTCTTC. It specifies CASSVRGPSSYNEQFF.

The CDR3 coding sequence is TGTGCCAGCAGCTTATTTAAGGACGAGCAGTACTTC. Its translation is CASSLFKDEQYF. This chain connects TRBV7-2 to TRBJ2-7, with D unclear. The ends were cut back, 2 bases at V and 5 bases at J, with 7 bases in the middle. The CDR3 loop spans 12 amino acids. Germline V gene sequence: CDR1 SGHTA, CDR2 FQGNSA.